These T cell receptor beta chains were read from a single sample in a study of blood T cells in healthy people across ages. MiXCR, run by TCRdb on the 5' RACE reads, gives a single entry per CDR3 protein. Of roughly 1 million distinct CDR3 sequences listed, almost 25% were seen once; the top ten hold around 0.75%. The sample was also reused in another study, on T cells of mothers and their children.

The sample comprised blood. The source of these receptors is a girl aged 2 to 9 in good health. The CDR3 runs from the conserved cysteine through the conserved F or W. The D gene is left open where the match is weak. Only part of the rows carry a size: once, few, many, or a class if the clone is expanded.

TGTGCCAGTAGTATTGGGGGTGGCTACACCTTC	CASSIGGGYTF	TRBJ1-2	-	TRBV19	-
TGTGCCAGCAGTTTGGAGCGGGATCTCCCAGATACGCAGTATTTT	CASSLERDLPDTQYF	TRBJ2-3	TRBD2	TRBV28	-
TGTGCCAGCAGTTTCGGAGGGGTTGAGCAGTTCTTC	CASSFGGVEQFF	TRBJ2-1	-	TRBV12-3/TRBV12-4	-
TGTGCCATCAGTTCCACTTTACTTGTGACCCAAGAGACCCGGTACTTC	CAISSTLLVTQETRYF	TRBJ2-5	-	TRBV10-3	few
TGTGCCAGCAGCTCGGGACAGGGGGACACCGGGGAGCTGTTTTTT	CASSSGQGDTGELFF	TRBJ2-2	TRBD1	TRBV7-2	-
TGTGCCAGCAGTTACTTATGGGGGGACCAAGAGACCCAGTACTTC	CASSYLWGDQETQYF	TRBJ2-5	-	TRBV6-5	-
TGCAGCGTTGCGACTAGCGGTTTTGGCTATGAGCAGTTCTTC	CSVATSGFGYEQFF	TRBJ2-1	TRBD2	TRBV29-1	-
TGCAGTGCTGCCCAAACAAGGGTTAAATCCTACGAGCAGTACTTC	CSAAQTRVKSYEQYF	TRBJ2-7	-	TRBV20-1	-
TGTGCCAGCAGTTACGCAAGTACTAGCTCCGATGAGCAGTTCTTC	CASSYASTSSDEQFF	TRBJ2-1	-	TRBV6-2/TRBV6-3	few
TGTGCCAGCAGCCCGGGACAAAAGGGGGAGACCCAGTACTTC	CASSPGQKGETQYF	TRBJ2-5	-	TRBV7-6	-
TGTGCCAGCAGCTTATCCTTCTCGGGGGGGGGCAATGAGCAGTTCTTC	CASSLSFSGGGNEQFF	TRBJ2-1	TRBD2	TRBV5-5	-
TGCAGCGTTGAAGGAACAGATTCTAGCACAGATACGCAGTATTTT	CSVEGTDSSTDTQYF	TRBJ2-3	-	TRBV29-1	once
TGTGCCAGCAGCGACCAGGGCAGGTGGCCCTACGAGCAGTACTTC	CASSDQGRWPYEQYF	TRBJ2-7	-	TRBV5-6	few
TGCGCCAGCAGCCAAGGAAGCCCGTACTATGGCTACACCTTC	CASSQGSPYYGYTF	TRBJ1-2	-	TRBV4-1	few
TGTGCCAGCAGCTTAGGAGTATTCCAAGAGACCCAGTACTTC	CASSLGVFQETQYF	TRBJ2-5	-	TRBV11-2	-
TGTGCCAGCAGCCAGACCCGGTTAGCGGGGGGATACCAAGAGACCCAGTACTTC	CASSQTRLAGGYQETQYF	TRBJ2-5	TRBD2	TRBV4-2	few
TGTGCCGGTACAAGTGGGCACGGGGCCAACGTCCTGACTTTC	CAGTSGHGANVLTF	TRBJ2-6	-	TRBV7-9	few
TGTGCCAGCAGTCCACCGGACAGAGAAATCCCTGAAGCTTTCTTT	CASSPPDREIPEAFF	TRBJ1-1	-	TRBV12-3/TRBV12-4	few
TGTGCCAGCATGGATCAGCCCCAGCATTTT	CASMDQPQHF	TRBJ1-5	-	TRBV19	few
TGTGCCAGCAGCAGAGTAGACAGAGTTAATGAAAAACTGTTTTTT	CASSRVDRVNEKLFF	TRBJ1-4	-	TRBV5-6	-
TGTGCCAGCAGCGTAGAAGGGATGAGGAGCTCCTACAATGAGCAGTTCTTC	CASSVEGMRSSYNEQFF	TRBJ2-1	-	TRBV9	few
TGCAGCGGGCAGATGAATGAGCAGTTCTTC	CSGQMNEQFF	TRBJ2-1	-	TRBV29-1	-
TGTGCCAGCAGCGTTGGTAAGACCCAGTACTTC	CASSVGKTQYF	TRBJ2-5	-	TRBV3-1	-
TGTGCCAGCAACAAGGACAGATTCAACTATGGCTACACCTTC	CASNKDRFNYGYTF	TRBJ1-2	-	TRBV28	-
TGTGCCAGCAGCGTACAGGCTAACTATGGCTACACCTTC	CASSVQANYGYTF	TRBJ1-2	-	TRBV11-2	-
TGCGCCAGCCAACCAACAGGGGGGGTAGTTACTGAGCAGTTCTTC	CASQPTGGVVTEQFF	TRBJ2-1	-	TRBV5-1	few
TGCAGCGTTGGCGGACTAGCGGGAGTCAGGTCCTACAATGAGCAGTTCTTC	CSVGGLAGVRSYNEQFF	TRBJ2-1	TRBD2	TRBV29-1	-
TGTGCCAGCAGCCTAGGGGCGGGAGACCTCACAGATACGCAGTATTTT	CASSLGAGDLTDTQYF	TRBJ2-3	TRBD2	TRBV7-9	few
TGTGCCAGCACCAAAACAGGGTACCAAGAGACCCAGTACTTC	CASTKTGYQETQYF	TRBJ2-5	-	TRBV5-5	many
TGCAGCGTTTTCGGGGGGGCCCAAAGCTCCTACAATGAGCAGTTCTTC	CSVFGGAQSSYNEQFF	TRBJ2-1	TRBD2	TRBV29-1	-
TGTGCCATCAGTGAGTCGGTCTTTTATGATAACTGGAACACTGAAGCTTTCTTT	CAISESVFYDNWNTEAFF	TRBJ1-1	-	TRBV10-3	few
TGCAGTGCTACGGGGGGGCTTGAGCAGTTCTTC	CSATGGLEQFF	TRBJ2-1	TRBD2	TRBV20-1	-
TGCAGTGCTCCTTCCTCCGGGACAGGGTGGTCAGATACGCAGTATTTT	CSAPSSGTGWSDTQYF	TRBJ2-3	TRBD1	TRBV20-1	few
TGTGCCAGCAGTGAACGAGCGGGTGGGGTGATAGGGACCCAGTACTTC	CASSERAGGVIGTQYF	TRBJ2-5	-	TRBV2	-
TGCGCCAGCAGCCAAGAACTGCCCCCGGGGGACTCCTACAATGAGCAGTTCTTC	CASSQELPPGDSYNEQFF	TRBJ2-1	-	TRBV4-1	few
TGTGCCAGCAGCCATCGACCCCGGGACCCCGTGGGGACCCAGTACTTT	CASSHRPRDPVGTQYF	TRBJ2-3	-	TRBV3-1	-
TGTGCCAGCAGCTCGTACGGGGTGATTTCTGGGGCCAACGTCCTGACTTTC	CASSSYGVISGANVLTF	TRBJ2-6	-	TRBV7-8	-
TGTGCCAGCAGAATAGCGGGGGGGTCGGCTACGCAGTATTTT	CASRIAGGSATQYF	TRBJ2-3	TRBD2	TRBV12-3/TRBV12-4	-
TGTGCCAGCCACAGACCGACACTAGGGAACACTGAGGCTTTCTTT	CASHRPTLGNTEAFF	TRBJ1-1	-	TRBV2	few
TGTGCCAGCACCCCTGACCTAGCGGGAGGTAGAAGGCATGAGCAGTTCTTC	CASTPDLAGGRRHEQFF	TRBJ2-1	TRBD2	TRBV7-9	few
TGTGCCAGCAGTGACCAGGGGCTCAATGAGCAGTTCTTC	CASSDQGLNEQFF	TRBJ2-1	-	TRBV6-4	-
TGTGCCAGCAGCCTCATACTGGGTGGCGCGGAGTACGAGCAGTACTTC	CASSLILGGAEYEQYF	TRBJ2-7	-	TRBV4-2	-
TGCGCCAGCAGCCAAAAATACAGGGATAGCACAGATACGCAGTATTTT	CASSQKYRDSTDTQYF	TRBJ2-3	-	TRBV4-3	-
TGTGCCAGCAGTGACTTGCTGGGACAGGGGGCCGGGGAGCTGTTTTTT	CASSDLLGQGAGELFF	TRBJ2-2	TRBD1	TRBV6-1	few
TGTGCCAGCAGCGCTAGCGGGAGCCTCGCAGATACGCAGTATTTT	CASSASGSLADTQYF	TRBJ2-3	TRBD2	TRBV7-3	-
TGTGCCAGCAGTTACCGCCCGCGCGATACGCAGTATTTT	CASSYRPRDTQYF	TRBJ2-3	-	TRBV6-6	-
TGTGCCAGCAGCTTTTGGTGGGACACAAAAAACATTCAGTACTTC	CASSFWWDTKNIQYF	TRBJ2-4	-	TRBV5-5	few
TGCAGTGCTAGAGGGCAGCTAAGCGGGCCGTCCTACAATGAGCAGTTCTTC	CSARGQLSGPSYNEQFF	TRBJ2-1	-	TRBV20-1	-
TGTGCCACCAGCGAGTTCCCGGGCTGGTATGGCTACACCTTC	CATSEFPGWYGYTF	TRBJ1-2	-	TRBV15	-
TGTGCCAGCAGCTCGACGAATAGGAACACTGAAGCTTTCTTT	CASSSTNRNTEAFF	TRBJ1-1	-	TRBV13	-
TGCGCCAGCCGGGACACCGAAAGGTTAGAGACCCAGTACTTC	CASRDTERLETQYF	TRBJ2-5	-	TRBV5-1	-
TGCGCCAGCAGCCCCACCGGCTACGACAATGAGCAGTTCTTC	CASSPTGYDNEQFF	TRBJ2-1	-	TRBV5-1	-
TGTGCTAGTGGTTTCGGGATACTAGTGATCTACTACGAGCAGTACTTC	CASGFGILVIYYEQYF	TRBJ2-7	-	TRBV12-5	-
TGTGCCAGCAGCTTAACGCCGGGTCGGGAAAGCGCCTACAATGAGCAGTTCTTC	CASSLTPGRESAYNEQFF	TRBJ2-1	-	TRBV7-3	-
TGTGCCAGCACAGGCTCGAGACAGGGTGATTGGGAGACCCAGTACTTC	CASTGSRQGDWETQYF	TRBJ2-5	TRBD1	TRBV2	few
TGTGCCAGCAGCTTTCTCGGGACCTCCTATAATTCACCCCTCCACTTT	CASSFLGTSYNSPLHF	TRBJ1-6	-	TRBV12-3/TRBV12-4	-
TGTGCCAGCAGTTTTGGGACAGCGGTGGACGCCACTGAAGCTTTCTTT	CASSFGTAVDATEAFF	TRBJ1-1	TRBD1	TRBV12-3/TRBV12-4	few
TGCGCCAGCACTCTGGACACCTCCTACGAGCAGTACTTC	CASTLDTSYEQYF	TRBJ2-7	-	TRBV5-1	-